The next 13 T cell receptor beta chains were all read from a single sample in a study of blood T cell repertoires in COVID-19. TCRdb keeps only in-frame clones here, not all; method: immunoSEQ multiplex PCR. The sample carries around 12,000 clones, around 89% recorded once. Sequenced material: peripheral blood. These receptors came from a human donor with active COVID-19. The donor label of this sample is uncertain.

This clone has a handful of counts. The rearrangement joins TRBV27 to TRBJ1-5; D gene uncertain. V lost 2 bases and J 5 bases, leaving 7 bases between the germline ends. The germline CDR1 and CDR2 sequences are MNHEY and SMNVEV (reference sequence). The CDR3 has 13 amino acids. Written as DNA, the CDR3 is TGTGCCAGCAGTTTAGGGGAGTATCAGCCCCAGCATTTT. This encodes CASSLGEYQPQHF.

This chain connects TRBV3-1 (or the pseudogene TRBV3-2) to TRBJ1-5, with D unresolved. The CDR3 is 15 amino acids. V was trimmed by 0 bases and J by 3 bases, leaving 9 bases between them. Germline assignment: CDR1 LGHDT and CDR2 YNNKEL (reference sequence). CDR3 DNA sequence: TGTGCCAGCAGCCAAGATCTAAGTTCCAATCAGCCCCAGCATTTT. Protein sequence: CASSQDLSSNQPQHF.

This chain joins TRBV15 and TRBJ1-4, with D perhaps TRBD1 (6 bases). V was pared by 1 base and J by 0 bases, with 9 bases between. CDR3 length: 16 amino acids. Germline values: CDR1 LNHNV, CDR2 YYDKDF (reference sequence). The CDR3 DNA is TGTGCCACCAGCAGAGGGACAGTTGCAACTAATGAAAAACTGTTTTTT. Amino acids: CATSRGTVATNEKLFF.

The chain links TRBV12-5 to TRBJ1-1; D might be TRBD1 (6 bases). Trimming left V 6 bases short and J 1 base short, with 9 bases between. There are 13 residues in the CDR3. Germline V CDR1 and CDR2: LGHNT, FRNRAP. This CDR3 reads CASGQGRNTEAFF. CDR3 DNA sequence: TGTGCTAGTGGCCAGGGGAGGAACACTGAAGCTTTCTTT.

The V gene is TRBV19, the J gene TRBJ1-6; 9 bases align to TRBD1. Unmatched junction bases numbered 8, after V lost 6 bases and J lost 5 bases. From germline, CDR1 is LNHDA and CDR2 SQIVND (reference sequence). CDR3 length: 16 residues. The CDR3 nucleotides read TGTGCCAGTAGAAGAGCGAGGACAGGGGATAATTCACCCCTCCACTTT. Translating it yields CASRRARTGDNSPLHF.

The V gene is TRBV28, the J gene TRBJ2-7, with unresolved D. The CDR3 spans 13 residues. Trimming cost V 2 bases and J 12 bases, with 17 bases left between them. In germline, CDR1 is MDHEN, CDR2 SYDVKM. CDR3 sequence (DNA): TGTGCCAGCAGTTTACAGTCGACTTTCTATCGGTACTTC. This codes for CASSLQSTFYRYF.

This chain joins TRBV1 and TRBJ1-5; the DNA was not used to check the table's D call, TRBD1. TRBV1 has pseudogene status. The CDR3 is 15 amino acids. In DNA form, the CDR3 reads TGCACCAGCAGCCATGCACAGGGGAGAGGGCAGCCCCAGCATTTT. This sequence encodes CTSSHAQGRGQPQHF.

The CDR3 region is CASSLRGTGLDGYTF. The CDR3 nucleotides read TGTGCCAGCAGTTTACGAGGGACAGGGTTGGATGGCTACACCTTC. This sequence joins TRBV27 and TRBJ1-2, with 9 bases identical to TRBD1. Germline V CDR1 and CDR2: MNHEY, SMNVEV (reference sequence). V was pared by 2 bases and J by 6 bases, with 7 bases of the junction left unmatched. The CDR3 is made up of 15 amino acids.

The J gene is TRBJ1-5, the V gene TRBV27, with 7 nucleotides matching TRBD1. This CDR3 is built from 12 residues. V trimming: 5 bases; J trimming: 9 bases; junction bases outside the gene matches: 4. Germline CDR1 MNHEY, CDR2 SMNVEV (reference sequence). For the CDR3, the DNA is TGTGCCAGCAGTGCGCGACAGGGGCCCCAGCATTTT. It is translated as CASSARQGPQHF.

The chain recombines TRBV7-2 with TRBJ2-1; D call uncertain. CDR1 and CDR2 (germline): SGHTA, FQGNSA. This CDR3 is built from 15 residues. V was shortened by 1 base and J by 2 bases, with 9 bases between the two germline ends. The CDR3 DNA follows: TGTGCCAGCAGCTTAGGCGTAGAGCCCTACAATGAGCAGTTCTTC. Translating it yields CASSLGVEPYNEQFF.

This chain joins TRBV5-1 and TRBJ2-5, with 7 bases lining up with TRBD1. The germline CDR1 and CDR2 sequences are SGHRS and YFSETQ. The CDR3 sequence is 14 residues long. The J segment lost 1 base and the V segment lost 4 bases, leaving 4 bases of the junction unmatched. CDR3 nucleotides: TGCGCCAGCAGCGTGGGACAGATCCAAGAGACCCAGTACTTC. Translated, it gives CASSVGQIQETQYF. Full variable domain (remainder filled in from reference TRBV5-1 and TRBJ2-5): KAGVTQTPRYLIKTRGQQVTLSCSPISGHRSVSWYQQTPGQGLQFLFEYFSETQRNKGNFPGRFSGRQFSNSRSEMNVSTLELGDSALYLCASSVGQIQETQYFGPGTRLLVL.

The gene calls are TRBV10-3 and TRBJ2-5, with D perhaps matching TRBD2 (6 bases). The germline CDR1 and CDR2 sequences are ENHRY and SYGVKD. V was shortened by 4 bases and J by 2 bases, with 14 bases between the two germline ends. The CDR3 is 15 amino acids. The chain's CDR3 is CAISATDGRQETQYF. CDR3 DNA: TGTGCCATCAGTGCCACCGACGGGAGACAAGAGACCCAGTACTTC.

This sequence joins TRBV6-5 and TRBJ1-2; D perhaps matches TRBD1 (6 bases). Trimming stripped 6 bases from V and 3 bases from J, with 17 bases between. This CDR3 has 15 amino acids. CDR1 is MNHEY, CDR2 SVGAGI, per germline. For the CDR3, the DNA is TGTGCCAGCAGGCCAGGTGGGGGCGCAGACTATGGCTACACCTTC. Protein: CASRPGGGADYGYTF.